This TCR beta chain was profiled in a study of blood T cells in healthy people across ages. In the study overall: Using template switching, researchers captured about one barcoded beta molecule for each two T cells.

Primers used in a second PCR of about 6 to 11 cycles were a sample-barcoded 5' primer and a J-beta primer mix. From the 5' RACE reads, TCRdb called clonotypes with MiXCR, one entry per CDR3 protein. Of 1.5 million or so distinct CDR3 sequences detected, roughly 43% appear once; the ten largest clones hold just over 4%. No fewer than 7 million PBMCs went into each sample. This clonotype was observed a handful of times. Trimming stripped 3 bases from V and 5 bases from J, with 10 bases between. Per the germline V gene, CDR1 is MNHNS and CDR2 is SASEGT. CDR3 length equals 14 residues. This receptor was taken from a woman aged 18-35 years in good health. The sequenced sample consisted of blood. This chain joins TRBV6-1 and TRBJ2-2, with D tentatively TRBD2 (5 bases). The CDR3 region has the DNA TGTGCCAGCAGTGAGCTAGCTGGGACCGGGGAGCTGTTTTTT. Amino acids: CASSELAGTGELFF.